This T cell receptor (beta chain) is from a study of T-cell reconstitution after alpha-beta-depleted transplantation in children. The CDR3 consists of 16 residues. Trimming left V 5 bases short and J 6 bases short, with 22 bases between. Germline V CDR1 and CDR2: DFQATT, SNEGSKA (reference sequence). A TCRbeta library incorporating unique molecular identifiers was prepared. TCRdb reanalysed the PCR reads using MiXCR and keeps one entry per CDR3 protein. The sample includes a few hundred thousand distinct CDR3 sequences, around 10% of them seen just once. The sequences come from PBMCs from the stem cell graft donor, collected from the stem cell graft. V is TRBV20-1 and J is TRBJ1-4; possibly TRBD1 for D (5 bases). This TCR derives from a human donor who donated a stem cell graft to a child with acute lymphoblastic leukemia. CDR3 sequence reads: CSAPRQGTFRDEKLFF. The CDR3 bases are TGCAGTGCTCCCCGGCAGGGCACGTTCCGGGATGAAAAACTGTTTTTT.